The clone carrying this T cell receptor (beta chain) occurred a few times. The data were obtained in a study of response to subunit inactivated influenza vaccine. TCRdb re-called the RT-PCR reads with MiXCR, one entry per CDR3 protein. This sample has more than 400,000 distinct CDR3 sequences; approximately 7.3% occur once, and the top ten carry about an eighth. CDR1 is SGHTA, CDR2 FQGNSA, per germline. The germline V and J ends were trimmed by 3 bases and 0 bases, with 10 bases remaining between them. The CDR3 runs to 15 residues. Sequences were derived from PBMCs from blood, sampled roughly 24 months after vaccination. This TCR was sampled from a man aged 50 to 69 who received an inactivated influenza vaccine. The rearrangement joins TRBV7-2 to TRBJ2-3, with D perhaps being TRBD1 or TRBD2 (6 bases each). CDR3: CASSFQGTSTDTQYF. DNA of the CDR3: TGTGCCAGCAGCTTTCAGGGGACTAGCACAGATACGCAGTATTTT.